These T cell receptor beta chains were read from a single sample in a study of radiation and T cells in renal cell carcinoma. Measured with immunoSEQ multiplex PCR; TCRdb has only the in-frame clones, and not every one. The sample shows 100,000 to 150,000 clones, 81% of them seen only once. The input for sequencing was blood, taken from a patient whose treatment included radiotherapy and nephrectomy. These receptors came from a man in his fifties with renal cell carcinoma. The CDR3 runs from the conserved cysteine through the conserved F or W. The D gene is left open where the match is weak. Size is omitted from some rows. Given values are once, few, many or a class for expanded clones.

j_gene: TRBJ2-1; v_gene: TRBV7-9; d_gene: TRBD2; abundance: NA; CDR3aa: CASSFKAASGINDEQFF; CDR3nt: TGTGCCAGCAGCTTCAAGGCGGCTAGCGGGATTAACGATGAGCAGTTCTTC
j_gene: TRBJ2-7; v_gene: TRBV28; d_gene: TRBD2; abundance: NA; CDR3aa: CASSTVAGGSYEQYF; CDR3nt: TGTGCCAGCAGTACCGTAGCGGGAGGGTCCTACGAGCAGTACTTC
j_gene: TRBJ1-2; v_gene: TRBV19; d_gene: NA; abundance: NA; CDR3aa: CASTTSYGYTF; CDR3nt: TGTGCCAGCACTACAAGCTATGGCTACACCTTC
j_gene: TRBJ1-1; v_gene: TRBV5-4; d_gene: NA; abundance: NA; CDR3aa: CASSSEVANTEAFF; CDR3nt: TGTGCCAGCAGCTCTGAGGTGGCGAACACTGAAGCTTTCTTT
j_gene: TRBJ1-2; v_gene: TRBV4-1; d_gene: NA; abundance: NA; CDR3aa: CASSQNDRPVANYGYTF; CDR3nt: TGCGCCAGCAGCCAAAACGACAGGCCCGTAGCTAACTATGGCTACACCTTC
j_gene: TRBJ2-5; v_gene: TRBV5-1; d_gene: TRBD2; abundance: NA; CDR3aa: CASSLAGGLEETQYF; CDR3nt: TGCGCCAGCAGTCTAGCGGGAGGGCTCGAAGAGACCCAGTACTTC
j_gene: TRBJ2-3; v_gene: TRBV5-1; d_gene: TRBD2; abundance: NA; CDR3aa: CASSFGTSGRTDTQYF; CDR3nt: TGCGCCAGCAGCTTTGGGACTAGCGGGAGGACAGATACGCAGTATTTT
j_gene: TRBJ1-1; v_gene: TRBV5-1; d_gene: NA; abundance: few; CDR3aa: CASSPPQGPEAFF; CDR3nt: TGCGCCAGCAGCCCCCCGCAGGGCCCTGAAGCTTTCTTT
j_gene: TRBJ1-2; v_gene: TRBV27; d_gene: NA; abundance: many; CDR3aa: CASSLYPVYYGYTF; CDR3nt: TGTGCCAGCAGTTTATACCCGGTCTACTATGGCTACACCTTC
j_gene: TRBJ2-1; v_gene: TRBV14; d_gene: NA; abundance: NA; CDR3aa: CASSPSSVLNEQFF; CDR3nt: TGTGCCAGCAGCCCCTCTAGCGTGTTGAATGAGCAGTTCTTC
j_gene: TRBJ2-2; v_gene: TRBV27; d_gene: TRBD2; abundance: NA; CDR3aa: CASRLTSGGYRGLGELFF; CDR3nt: TGTGCCAGCAGGCTGACTAGCGGGGGATACCGCGGGTTGGGGGAGCTGTTTTTT
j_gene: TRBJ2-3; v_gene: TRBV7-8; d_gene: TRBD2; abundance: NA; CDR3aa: CASSLASGASTDTQYF; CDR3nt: TGTGCCAGCAGCTTAGCAAGCGGGGCCAGCACAGATACGCAGTATTTT
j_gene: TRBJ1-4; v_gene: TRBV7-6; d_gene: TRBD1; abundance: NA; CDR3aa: CASSLWGQGNEKLFF; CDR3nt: TGTGCCAGCAGCTTATGGGGACAGGGGAATGAAAAACTGTTTTTT
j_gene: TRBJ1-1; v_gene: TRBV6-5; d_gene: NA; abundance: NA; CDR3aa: CASSYTGTPNTEAFF; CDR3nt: TGTGCCAGCAGTTATACCGGGACACCGAACACTGAAGCTTTCTTT
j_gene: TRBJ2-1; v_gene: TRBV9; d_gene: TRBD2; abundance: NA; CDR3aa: CASSGGTSGGFNEQFF; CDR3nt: TGTGCCAGCAGCGGAGGGACTAGCGGGGGGTTTAATGAGCAGTTCTTC
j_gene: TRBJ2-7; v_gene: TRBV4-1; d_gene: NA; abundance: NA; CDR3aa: CASSQTALTPYEQYF; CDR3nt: TGCGCCAGCAGCCAAACCGCCCTAACACCCTACGAGCAGTACTTC
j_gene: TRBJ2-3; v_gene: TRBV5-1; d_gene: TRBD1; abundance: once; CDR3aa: CASRYTGGADTQYF; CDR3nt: TGCGCCAGCAGATATACAGGGGGCGCAGATACGCAGTATTTT
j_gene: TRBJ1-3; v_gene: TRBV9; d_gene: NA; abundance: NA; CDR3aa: CASRGAEGGGNTIYF; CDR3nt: TGTGCCAGCAGGGGGGCCGAAGGAGGTGGAAACACCATATATTTT
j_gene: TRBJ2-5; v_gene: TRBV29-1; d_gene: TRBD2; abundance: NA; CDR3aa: CSVDDPLAGGPRETQYF; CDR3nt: TGCAGCGTAGATGACCCCCTAGCGGGAGGGCCGAGAGAGACCCAGTACTTC
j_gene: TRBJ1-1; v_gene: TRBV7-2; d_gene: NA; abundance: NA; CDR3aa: CASSRLMGGAGTEAFF; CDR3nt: TGTGCCAGCAGCCGACTAATGGGGGGGGCCGGGACTGAAGCTTTCTTT
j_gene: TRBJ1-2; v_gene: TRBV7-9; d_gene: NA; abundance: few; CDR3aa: CASSSEGDYGYTF; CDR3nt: TGTGCCAGCAGCTCGGAAGGAGACTATGGCTACACCTTC
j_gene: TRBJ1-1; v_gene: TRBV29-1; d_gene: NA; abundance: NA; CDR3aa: CSAAGVGGGTEAFF; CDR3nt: TGCAGCGCCGCCGGGGTCGGGGGGGGCACTGAAGCTTTCTTT
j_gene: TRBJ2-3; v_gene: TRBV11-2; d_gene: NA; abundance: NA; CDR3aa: CASSLEAKTGHLTDTQYF; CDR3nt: TGTGCCAGCAGCTTAGAGGCCAAGACAGGACATTTAACAGATACGCAGTATTTT